Described below is a single T cell receptor beta chain sequence and its context. What it binds is not known. Clones were read by immunoSEQ multiplex PCR, and TCRdb kept only the in-frame ones, dropping some. The sample comprises approximately 140,000 clones, over 85% of which are singletons, and over 0.9% rests with the top ten. The sample comes from a study of T cell responses to AZD1222 COVID-19 vaccine. Overall study findings and caveats: Spike-specific TCR breadth and depth grew following two AZD1222 doses. Only a handful of individuals given AZD1222 were seropositive at baseline. The study sampled repertoires only after the peak T cell response.

The specimen was peripheral blood, collected on day 0 of MenACWY control vaccination. The receptor comes from an adult in good health.

The CDR3 DNA sequence: TGTGCCAGCAGCCCCTCCGGGACTAGCAACGAGCAGTACTTC. Its protein is CASSPSGTSNEQYF. The chain joins TRBV4-2 to TRBJ2-7; 9 nucleotides align to TRBD2. The ends lost 4 bases at V and 5 bases at J; junction bases unmatched: 6. The CDR3 is 14 residues long. Germline V gene data show CDR1 as LGHNA and CDR2 as YNFKEQ.